The 28 T cell receptor beta chains given below trace back to one sample, sequenced in a study of technical replicates of blood from a handful of donors. Repertoires were generated with immunoSEQ multiplex PCR, while TCRdb's copy carries only in-frame clones and drops some. The top ten hold around 0.25% of the sample, which has around 83,000 clones, approximately 90% seen once. The sequenced sample was T cells isolated from PBMCs. These receptors all come from a human donor in good health.

The rearrangement links TRBV30 to TRBJ1-6, with D possibly matching TRBD1 (6 bases). Per germline, CDR1 GTSNPN and CDR2 SVGIG (reference sequence). The CDR3 has 15 residues. Trimming left V 5 bases short and J 5 bases short, with 16 bases between. CDR3 sequence (DNA): TGTGCCTGGGAACTTAGGACAGCCGATAATTCACCCCTCCACTTT. Protein: CAWELRTADNSPLHF.

The chain joins TRBV6-6 to TRBJ2-1; TRBD2 matches 14 bases. The CDR3 consists of 16 residues. With 10 bases clipped from V and 3 bases from J, the junction kept 8 bases outside the gene matches. The germline V gene encodes CDR1 MNHNY and CDR2 SVGAGI (reference sequence). This CDR3 reads CATVKGLAGDYNEQFF. The CDR3 DNA follows: TGTGCCACCGTGAAGGGACTAGCGGGGGACTACAATGAGCAGTTCTTC.

J is TRBJ2-7 and V is TRBV23-1, with 10 bases fitting TRBD1. TRBV23-1 is an ORF, and what it does is uncertain. The CDR3 is made up of 18 amino acids. J gave up 4 bases and V 3 bases, and 15 bases lay outside the gene matches. The CDR3 protein is CASSHEPGQGCIWYEQYF. DNA of the CDR3: TGCGCCAGCAGTCACGAACCGGGACAGGGGTGTATTTGGTACGAGCAGTACTTC.

The chain has TRBV4-1 and TRBJ1-2; D unresolved. CDR1 and CDR2 from the germline V gene are MGHRA and YSYEKL. This CDR3 contains 14 residues. Trimming shortened V by 4 bases and J by 6 bases, and 15 bases separated the two germline ends. CDR3 region: CASSLSVAEDGYTF. The CDR3 region has the DNA TGCGCCAGCAGCCTAAGCGTCGCGGAGGATGGCTACACCTTC.

This clone is a singleton in its sample. The chain joins TRBV7-8 to TRBJ2-5; no definite D call. This CDR3 comprises 12 residues. Between the trimmed V and J ends, which lost 5 bases and 3 bases, there was a span of 7 bases. From germline, CDR1 is SGHVS and CDR2 FQNEAQ. The CDR3 region is CASSPPEETQYF. DNA for the CDR3: TGTGCCAGCAGCCCTCCGGAAGAGACCCAGTACTTC.

The chain uses TRBV25-1 and TRBJ2-5, with 10 bases that match TRBD2. This CDR3 has 15 amino acids. Trimming cost V 5 bases and J 4 bases; bases outside gene matches: 7. The V gene's germline CDR1 is MGHDK and CDR2 SYGVNS. This chain's CDR3 is CASSLTSGVGETQYF. As DNA, the CDR3 is TGTGCCAGCAGTCTTACTAGCGGGGTGGGAGAGACCCAGTACTTC.

The J gene is TRBJ2-2, the V gene TRBV11-3; D is unclear. V lost 1 base and J lost 7, with 4 bases in between. The CDR3 consists of 12 residues. The germline V gene has CDR1 SGHNT and CDR2 YENEEA. CDR3: CASSLGSGELFF. DNA for the CDR3: TGTGCCAGCAGCTTAGGTAGCGGGGAGCTGTTTTTT.

The chain joins TRBV10-3 to TRBJ1-4, with 8 bases that match TRBD1. With 10 bases clipped from V and 5 bases from J, the junction kept 6 bases outside the gene matches. CDR3 length: 13 amino acids. CDR1 is ENHRY and CDR2 is SYGVKD in the germline V gene. CDR3 loop: CATGTGQNEKLFF. CDR3 in DNA: TGTGCCACCGGGACAGGACAAAATGAAAAACTGTTTTTT.

The chain is built from TRBV6-1 and TRBJ2-1, with D tentatively TRBD2 (5 bases). Looked up from germline, CDR1 is MNHNS and CDR2 is SASEGT. The CDR3 runs to 11 residues. Deletions cut 11 bases from V and 4 bases from J, with 9 bases between. The CDR3 DNA is TGTGCCGGGCGGGTTTACAATGAGCAGTTCTTC. Protein sequence: CAGRVYNEQFF.

This chain uses TRBV2 with TRBJ1-6; D is possibly TRBD1 (6 bases). Trimming shortened V by 3 bases and J by 7 bases, and 10 bases separated the two germline ends. The germline gives CDR1 SNHLY, CDR2 FYNNEI. This CDR3 has 14 amino acids. In nucleotides, the CDR3 is TGTGCCAGCAGTGACGACAGGTTGAATTCACCCCTCCACTTT. Amino acids: CASSDDRLNSPLHF.

The chain uses TRBV18 and TRBJ1-4; tentatively, D is TRBD1 (5 bases). CDR3 size: 15 residues. Germline values: CDR1 KGHSH, CDR2 LQKENI. V was trimmed by 3 bases and J by 8 bases, leaving 16 bases between them. The CDR3 protein is CASSPVDSNQEKLFF. The CDR3 bases are TGTGCCAGCTCACCGGTCGACAGCAACCAGGAAAAACTGTTTTTT.

The gene calls are TRBV6-1 and TRBJ1-2; D is uncertain. Trimming pared 0 bases from V and 4 bases from J, leaving 18 bases between. Germline loops: CDR1 MNHNS, CDR2 SASEGT. This CDR3 region has 17 residues. The CDR3 is CASSEAGAGSAAYGYTF. The CDR3, as DNA: TGTGCCAGCAGTGAAGCGGGAGCAGGTTCGGCAGCCTATGGCTACACCTTC.

This chain connects TRBV6-5 to TRBJ1-1, with 10 bases that match TRBD1. From germline, CDR1 is MNHEY and CDR2 SVGAGI. This CDR3 contains 16 residues. The V gene end was trimmed by 2 bases and the J gene end by 0 bases; junction bases not matched to a gene: 3. The CDR3, as DNA: TGTGCCAGCAGTTACCCAGGGACAGGGGTGAACACTGAAGCTTTCTTT. This codes for CASSYPGTGVNTEAFF.

The chain is built from TRBV28 and TRBJ2-7; 7 bases align to TRBD1. V trimming: 4 bases; J trimming: 6 bases; junction bases outside the gene matches: 12. Per germline, CDR1 MDHEN and CDR2 SYDVKM. The CDR3 contains 15 residues. CDR3 in amino acids: CASSSTGNRKSEQYF. CDR3 sequence (DNA): TGTGCCAGCAGTTCGACAGGGAATAGGAAGAGCGAGCAGTACTTC.

The genes are TRBV15 and TRBJ2-1; 7 bases match TRBD2. The CDR3 length is 18 residues. Unmatched junction bases numbered 18, after V lost 5 bases and J lost 5 bases. Germline CDR1 LNHNV, CDR2 YYDKDF (reference sequence). CDR3 loop: CATSEGFSRLAGNNEQFF. CDR3 DNA sequence: TGTGCCACCAGCGAGGGGTTTTCGCGACTAGCTGGAAACAATGAGCAGTTCTTC.

The chain links TRBV5-4 to TRBJ2-2, with 7 bases that match TRBD2. The germline gives CDR1 SGHNT, CDR2 YYREEE (reference sequence). V trimming: 6 bases; J trimming: 5 bases; junction bases outside the gene matches: 7. The CDR3 has 14 amino acids. Here the CDR3 DNA reads TGTGCCAGCAACGGGGGGACTAAGACCGGGGAGCTGTTTTTT. Its protein is CASNGGTKTGELFF.

V gene TRBV25-1 combines with J gene TRBJ2-7, with 8 bases fitting TRBD1. From germline, CDR1 is MGHDK and CDR2 SYGVNS. The CDR3 length is 17 residues. V was pared by 1 base and J by 2 bases, with 10 bases of the junction left unmatched. CDR3 loop: CASSELGVPGQAYEQYF. The CDR3 DNA sequence: TGTGCCAGCAGTGAATTGGGTGTACCGGGACAGGCCTACGAGCAGTACTTC.

This rearrangement joins TRBV14 to TRBJ1-4, with TRBD1 identical over 8 bases. Trimming at V came to 3 bases and at J to 4 bases, leaving 7 bases not matched to a gene. This CDR3 spans 16 amino acids. Germline V gene sequence: CDR1 SGHDN, CDR2 FVKESK. CDR3 in amino acids: CASSHGMTGDNEKLFF. DNA of the CDR3: TGTGCCAGCAGCCATGGGATGACAGGGGATAATGAAAAACTGTTTTTT.

CDR3: CASSDIDRALTDTQYF. CDR3 nucleotide sequence: TGCGCCAGCAGTGACATCGACAGGGCACTCACAGATACGCAGTATTTT. The chain combines TRBV4-1 with TRBJ2-3; 7 bases line up with TRBD1. The CDR3 runs to 16 residues. The ends lost 6 bases at V and 2 bases at J; junction bases unmatched: 11. Looked up from germline, CDR1 is MGHRA and CDR2 is YSYEKL.

The chain recombines TRBV29-1 with TRBJ2-7, with 9 bases identical to TRBD2. Germline assignment: CDR1 SQVTM and CDR2 ANQGSEA. The CDR3 sequence is 15 residues long. The V segment lost 2 bases and the J segment 4 bases; nucleotides outside the gene matches: 9. CDR3 nucleotides: TGCAGCGTTGAAAAAGCGGGAGGAAGCCCATACGAGCAGTACTTC. Encoded protein: CSVEKAGGSPYEQYF.

The chain carries TRBV5-5 and TRBJ1-5; TRBD1 is a possible D gene (6 bases). The CDR3 consists of 16 residues. Trimming removed 2 bases from V and 4 bases from J, with 16 bases in between. The germline CDR1 and CDR2 sequences are SGHKS and YYEKEE (reference sequence). CDR3 DNA sequence: TGTGCCAGCAGCTTCCTTCCAAGGGGGAGAAATCAGCCCCAGCATTTT. It translates to CASSFLPRGRNQPQHF.

The gene calls are TRBV18 and TRBJ1-2; tentatively, D is TRBD1 (5 bases). The ends were cut back, 1 base at V and 6 bases at J, with 15 bases in the middle. Germline V gene sequence: CDR1 KGHSH, CDR2 LQKENI. The CDR3 has 15 residues. The CDR3 bases are TGTGCCAGCTCACCACTCCAGGGTGTGTTTGATGGCTACACCTTC. Translation: CASSPLQGVFDGYTF.

A few counts support this clone. The chain recombines TRBV6-1 with TRBJ2-3, with 9 bases matching TRBD1. This CDR3 is built from 13 residues. V dropped 6 bases and J dropped 3; count of bases not matched to a gene: 1. Germline lookup yields CDR1 MNHNS and CDR2 SASEGT. The DNA of the CDR3 is TGTGCCAGCAGGGACAGGGGAACAGATACGCAGTATTTT. As protein: CASRDRGTDTQYF.

The V and J genes are TRBV6-6 and TRBJ1-2; TRBD1 matches 7 bases. CDR1 and CDR2 (germline): MNHNY, SVGAGI (reference sequence). The CDR3 length is 15 residues. With 6 bases clipped from V and 5 bases from J, the junction kept 12 bases outside the gene matches. The CDR3 DNA reads as TGTGCCAGCAGCCACAGGGGCACGGGGAGATATGGCTACACCTTC. Its protein product is CASSHRGTGRYGYTF.

The V gene is TRBV25-1, the J gene TRBJ2-1; the match to TRBD2 covers 7 bases. The CDR3 has 15 amino acids. Germline CDR1 and CDR2: MGHDK and SYGVNS. V trimming: 2 bases; J trimming: 5 bases; junction bases outside the gene matches: 6. This CDR3 is CASSEISGVNNEQFF. Written as DNA, the CDR3 is TGTGCCAGCAGTGAAATCAGCGGGGTCAACAATGAGCAGTTCTTC.

V and J are TRBV4-2 and TRBJ2-3; TRBD2 aligns across 12 bases. V trimming: 2 bases; J trimming: 2 bases; junction bases outside the gene matches: 20. The CDR3 runs 22 residues. Germline V gene data show CDR1 as LGHNA and CDR2 as YNFKEQ. The CDR3: CASSQLSPLAGGRTGFTDTQYF. The CDR3 DNA is TGTGCCAGCAGCCAACTATCCCCCCTAGCGGGGGGGCGAACTGGGTTCACAGATACGCAGTATTTT.

The chain links TRBV5-1 to TRBJ2-3; possibly TRBD1 for D (6 bases). The CDR3 consists of 15 residues. V lost 1 base, J lost 2 bases, and 11 bases lay in between. Per the germline V gene, CDR1 is SGHRS and CDR2 is YFSETQ. The CDR3 DNA is TGCGCCAGCAGCTTGCAGGGGTCCCCCACAGATACGCAGTATTTT. It is translated as CASSLQGSPTDTQYF.

CDR3: CASSVGGPPDTQYF. The CDR3 DNA sequence: TGTGCCAGCAGCGTAGGGGGGCCCCCAGATACGCAGTATTTT. V is TRBV9 and J is TRBJ2-3, with D perhaps TRBD1 (6 bases). Deletions cut 0 bases from V and 4 bases from J, with 9 bases between. Germline V CDR1 and CDR2: SGDLS, YYNGEE. This CDR3 is 14 amino acids long.